The 20 T cell receptor beta chains below were found in one sample sequenced in a study of cytomegalovirus exposure and HLA in healthy donors. Primers included in the PCR were 60 Vbeta and 13 Jbeta primers. This table comes from immunoSEQ multiplex PCR, and its TCRdb copy is limited to in-frame clones, with some not included. Of some 150,000 clones in the sample, about two thirds are singletons; the top ten hold less than 5%. The sample consisted of PBMCs. These receptors were obtained from a man aged 50-59 years in good health and CMV-seropositive.

This clone showed up just once. The chain is built from TRBV7-8 and TRBJ2-7; 8 bases match TRBD1. Germline loops: CDR1 SGHVS, CDR2 FQNEAQ. The CDR3 totals 17 residues. V trimming: 1 base; J trimming: 3 bases; junction bases outside the gene matches: 11. This CDR3 reads CASSLDGGDRNRYEQYF. In nucleotides, the CDR3 is TGTGCCAGCAGCTTAGATGGAGGGGACAGGAACCGCTACGAGCAGTACTTC.

The chain couples TRBV5-1 to TRBJ1-5; D remains ambiguous. V dropped 4 bases and J dropped 0 bases, with 11 bases sitting between them. Germline CDR1 reads SGHRS; CDR2 reads YFSETQ. The length of the CDR3 is 15 residues. The CDR3 reads CASSAGPSSNQPQHF. The CDR3, as DNA: TGCGCCAGCAGCGCGGGCCCTTCTAGCAATCAGCCCCAGCATTTT.

The chain has TRBV5-6 and TRBJ2-1; tentative D call: TRBD2 (5 bases). Trimming left V 0 bases short and J 10 bases short, with 8 bases between. Per germline, CDR1 SGHDT and CDR2 YYEEEE. This CDR3 comprises 12 residues. The CDR3 DNA reads as TGTGCCAGCAGCTTGGTTCGGGAAGAGCAGTTCTTC. Amino acids: CASSLVREEQFF.

The CDR3 nucleotides are TGTGCCAGCAGCTATGACAGCTCTGGGGCCAACGTCCTGACTTTC. Amino acid sequence: CASSYDSSGANVLTF. The J gene is TRBJ2-6, the V gene TRBV7-9, with D possibly TRBD1 on 5 matching bases. The germline V gene has CDR1 SEHNR and CDR2 FQNEAQ (reference sequence). Trimming cost V 4 bases and J 0 bases, with 7 bases left between them. The CDR3 loop spans 15 amino acids.

This chain links TRBV2 with TRBJ2-5, with no clear D. Germline CDR1 is SNHLY and CDR2 is FYNNEI. V lost 6 bases and J lost 9, with 8 bases in between. The CDR3 has 10 residues. The CDR3 loop is CASRLVSQYF. The CDR3 nucleotides are TGTGCCAGCAGATTAGTGTCCCAGTACTTC.

V and J are TRBV18 and TRBJ2-3; D may be TRBD2 (5 bases). CDR3 length: 14 residues. Germline V gene sequence: CDR1 KGHSH, CDR2 LQKENI. With 4 bases removed from V and 2 bases from J, the gap between germline ends came to 10 bases. CDR3 protein: CASSLRGYTDTQYF. CDR3 nucleotides: TGTGCCAGCTCACTCCGGGGATACACAGATACGCAGTATTTT.

The J gene is TRBJ2-7, the V gene TRBV5-1; tentatively, D is TRBD2 (6 bases). CDR1 and CDR2 from the germline V gene are SGHRS and YFSETQ. Trimming pared 2 bases from V and 0 bases from J, leaving 12 bases between. The CDR3 runs to 15 residues. For the CDR3, the DNA is TGCGCCAGCAGCTTAGGAAGTAGCGGCTCCTACGAGCAGTACTTC. Its translation: CASSLGSSGSYEQYF.

V and J are TRBV27 and TRBJ1-1; D remains ambiguous. Trimming took off 3 bases at V and 1 base at J, with 12 bases between the two ends. The CDR3 sequence is 15 residues long. The germline CDR1 and CDR2 sequences are MNHEY and SMNVEV (reference sequence). The CDR3, as DNA: TGTGCCAGCAGTTTCACAACCACTAGGAACACTGAAGCTTTCTTT. Its translation: CASSFTTTRNTEAFF.

The rearrangement links TRBV19 to TRBJ2-3; 8 positions agree with TRBD1. Per the germline V gene, CDR1 is LNHDA and CDR2 is SQIVND (reference sequence). Trimming at V came to 2 bases and at J to 4 bases, leaving 5 bases not matched to a gene. CDR3 size: 15 residues. The CDR3 region has the DNA TGTGCCAGTAGTATAATGGGGACAGGCGCAGATACGCAGTATTTT. It specifies CASSIMGTGADTQYF.

This CDR3 reads CASSLRQLYGYTF. As DNA, the CDR3 is TGTGCCAGCAGCTTAAGACAGCTGTATGGCTACACCTTC. V gene TRBV11-2 combines with J gene TRBJ1-2; tentatively, D is TRBD1 (5 bases). Germline V gene lookup returns CDR1 SGHAT and CDR2 FQNNGV. Deletions cut 2 bases from V and 5 bases from J, with 9 bases between. This CDR3 is 13 amino acids long.

This clone showed up just a few times. The V gene is TRBV10-3, the J gene TRBJ1-1, with no clear D. The CDR3 extends over 14 amino acids. Germline V CDR1 and CDR2: ENHRY, SYGVKD. V was trimmed by 0 bases and J by 0 bases, leaving 5 bases between them. The CDR3 is CAISESQMNTEAFF. For the CDR3, the DNA is TGTGCCATCAGTGAGTCTCAGATGAACACTGAAGCTTTCTTT.

This chain joins TRBV2 and TRBJ1-2; D remains ambiguous. Trimming shortened V by 0 bases and J by 4 bases, and 6 bases separated the two germline ends. The CDR3 consists of 13 residues. The V gene's germline CDR1 is SNHLY and CDR2 FYNNEI. CDR3 amino acids: CASSEALIYGYTF. The CDR3 DNA sequence: TGTGCCAGCAGTGAAGCACTGATCTATGGCTACACCTTC.

This chain links TRBV12-5 with TRBJ2-3, with 9 positions matching TRBD2. V dropped 5 bases and J dropped 3; count of bases not matched to a gene: 12. This CDR3 is 17 amino acids long. Germline values: CDR1 LGHNT, CDR2 FRNRAP. DNA for the CDR3: TGTGCTAGTGGTCCCGCGGGAAGCGGGGGGCAGACAGATACGCAGTATTTT. Residues: CASGPAGSGGQTDTQYF.

In its sample, this clone was seen once. The chain is built from TRBV19 and TRBJ1-4, with D perhaps TRBD1 (5 bases). The CDR3 runs 14 residues. Trimming cost V 7 bases and J 8 bases, with 17 bases left between them. From germline, CDR1 is LNHDA and CDR2 SQIVND (reference sequence). This CDR3 reads CASTLGAAGEKLFF. CDR3 bases: TGTGCCAGTACCCTAGGGGCGGCGGGAGAAAAACTGTTTTTT.

The V call is TRBV11-2, the J call TRBJ1-2; 8 bases fit TRBD1. Trimming took 4 bases from V and 5 from J; bases not matched to a gene: 12. Germline loops: CDR1 SGHAT, CDR2 FQNNGV. The CDR3 sequence is 16 residues long. CDR3 region: CASSSLGQGNVYGYTF. The CDR3 DNA follows: TGTGCCAGCAGCTCGCTCGGACAGGGAAATGTATATGGCTACACCTTC.

This chain links TRBV5-1 with TRBJ1-2; D is uncertain. Trimming cost V 2 bases and J 0 bases, with 8 bases left between them. The CDR3 totals 14 residues. Per the germline V gene, CDR1 is SGHRS and CDR2 is YFSETQ. The chain's CDR3 is CASSLSTTNYGYTF. The CDR3 bases are TGCGCCAGCAGCTTATCGACAACTAACTATGGCTACACCTTC.

This clone was detected only once. The same CDR3 is also encoded by other DNA sequences in this sample. The chain couples TRBV7-9 to TRBJ1-6; 8 nucleotides match TRBD1. This CDR3 region has 15 residues. After removal of 1 base from V and 7 bases from J, the junction contained 3 bases not matched to a gene. Germline lookup yields CDR1 SEHNR and CDR2 FQNEAQ (reference sequence). The CDR3, as DNA: TGTGCCAGCAGCTTAGTCCGGACAGGGAATTCACCCCTCCACTTT. Amino acid sequence: CASSLVRTGNSPLHF.

This clone showed up just a few times. This CDR3 is CASSQIQGHRVTYEQYF. CDR3 bases: TGTGCCAGCAGCCAAATTCAGGGCCACAGGGTTACCTACGAGCAGTACTTC. This chain joins TRBV5-5 and TRBJ2-7, with a possible D match to TRBD1 (6 bases). This CDR3 has 17 residues. Germline lookup yields CDR1 SGHKS and CDR2 YYEKEE (reference sequence). V was cut by 4 bases and J by 2 bases, with 22 bases left in between.

V and J are TRBV21-1 and TRBJ1-2; TRBD1 is taken as the D call from the table, unchecked against the DNA. TRBV21-1 is a known pseudogene. The length of the CDR3 is 15 residues. DNA for the CDR3: TGTGCCAGCAGCAAAGGTAAGGCTTACAGCTATGGCTACACCTTC. Translated, it gives CASSKGKAYSYGYTF.

This clone was detected only once. V usage is TRBV11-2 and J usage is TRBJ1-6, with 7 bases lining up with TRBD1. The CDR3 totals 14 residues. The V and J ends lost 1 base and 9 bases, in that order; junction bases with no gene match: 3. Germline CDR1 reads SGHAT; CDR2 reads FQNNGV. This CDR3 is CASSLVNRGSPLHF. In DNA form, the CDR3 reads TGTGCCAGCAGCTTAGTTAACAGGGGTTCACCCCTCCACTTT.